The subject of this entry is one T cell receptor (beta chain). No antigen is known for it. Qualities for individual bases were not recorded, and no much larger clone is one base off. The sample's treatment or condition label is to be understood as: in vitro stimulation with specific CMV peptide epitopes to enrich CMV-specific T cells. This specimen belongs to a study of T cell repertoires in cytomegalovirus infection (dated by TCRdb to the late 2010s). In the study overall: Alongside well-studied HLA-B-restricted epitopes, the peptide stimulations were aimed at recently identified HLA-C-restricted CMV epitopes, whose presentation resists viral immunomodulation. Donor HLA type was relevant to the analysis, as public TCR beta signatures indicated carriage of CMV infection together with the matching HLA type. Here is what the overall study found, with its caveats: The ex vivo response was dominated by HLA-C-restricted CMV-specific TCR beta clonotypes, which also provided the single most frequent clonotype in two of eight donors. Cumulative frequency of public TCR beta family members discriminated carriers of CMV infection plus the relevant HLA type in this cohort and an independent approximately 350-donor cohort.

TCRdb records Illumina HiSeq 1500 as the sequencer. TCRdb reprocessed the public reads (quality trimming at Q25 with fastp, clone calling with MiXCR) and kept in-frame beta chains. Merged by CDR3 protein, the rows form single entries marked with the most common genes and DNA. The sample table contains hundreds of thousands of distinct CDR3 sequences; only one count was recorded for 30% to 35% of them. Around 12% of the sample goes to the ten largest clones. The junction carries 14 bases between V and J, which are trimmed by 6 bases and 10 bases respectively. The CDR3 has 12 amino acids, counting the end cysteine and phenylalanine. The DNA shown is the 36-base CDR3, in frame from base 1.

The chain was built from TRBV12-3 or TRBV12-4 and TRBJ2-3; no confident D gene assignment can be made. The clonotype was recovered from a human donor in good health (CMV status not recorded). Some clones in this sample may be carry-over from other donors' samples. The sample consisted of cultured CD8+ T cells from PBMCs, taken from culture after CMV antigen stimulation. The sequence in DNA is TGTGCCAGCAGGCCCGATTCCGGTCCGCAGTATTTT. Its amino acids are CASRPDSGPQYF.